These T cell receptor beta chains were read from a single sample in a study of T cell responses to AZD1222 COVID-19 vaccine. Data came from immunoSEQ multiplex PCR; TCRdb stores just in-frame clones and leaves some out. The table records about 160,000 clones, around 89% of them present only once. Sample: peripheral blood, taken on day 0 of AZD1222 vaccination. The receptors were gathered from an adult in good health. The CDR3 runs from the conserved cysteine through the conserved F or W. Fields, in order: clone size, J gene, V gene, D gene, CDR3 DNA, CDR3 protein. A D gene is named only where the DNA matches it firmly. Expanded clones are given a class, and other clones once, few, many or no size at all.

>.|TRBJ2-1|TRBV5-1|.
TGCGCCAGCAGCGGCGGGGGCATATACAATGAGCAGTTCTTC
CASSGGGIYNEQFF
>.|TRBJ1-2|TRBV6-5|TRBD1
TGTGCCAGCAAAACGGGACAGGCGACAAACTATGGCTACACCTTC
CASKTGQATNYGYTF
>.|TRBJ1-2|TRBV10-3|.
TGTGCCATCAGTGAGGACAGCTCCTATGGCTACACCTTC
CAISEDSSYGYTF
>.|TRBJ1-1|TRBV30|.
TGTGCCTGGAGTCCCCCGACAGAGCTCAACACTGAAGCTTTCTTT
CAWSPPTELNTEAFF
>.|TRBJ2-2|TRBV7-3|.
TGTGCCAGCAGCTTAACGCTGAGATCGAACACCGGGGAGCTGTTTTTT
CASSLTLRSNTGELFF
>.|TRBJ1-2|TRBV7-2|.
TGTGCCAGCAGCCTCGGAGGGGCTAACTATGGCTACACCTTC
CASSLGGANYGYTF
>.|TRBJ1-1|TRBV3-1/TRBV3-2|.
TGTGCCAGCAGCCAAGAGCCCCCCTTGGGAACTGAAGCTTTCTTT
CASSQEPPLGTEAFF
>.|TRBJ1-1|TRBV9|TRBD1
TGTGCCAGCAGCTCTCCGACAGGGCAAGCTTTCTTT
CASSSPTGQAFF
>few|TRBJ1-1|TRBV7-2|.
TGTGCCAGCAGCTTATGGGCGGGAATGAACACTGAAGCTTTCTTT
CASSLWAGMNTEAFF
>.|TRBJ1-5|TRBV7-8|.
TGTGCCAGCAGCTTAGCGTACAGTTGGAGCAATCAGCCCCAGCATTTT
CASSLAYSWSNQPQHF
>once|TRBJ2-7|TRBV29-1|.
TGCAGCGTTGAAGGGGCCCCCGAGCAGTACTTC
CSVEGAPEQYF
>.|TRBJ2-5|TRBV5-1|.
TGCGCCAGCAGCGACCAAATCCAAGAGACCCAGTACTTC
CASSDQIQETQYF
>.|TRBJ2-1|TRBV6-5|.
TGTGCCAGCAGAACCGGGACTGGGGTCAATGAGCAGTTCTTC
CASRTGTGVNEQFF
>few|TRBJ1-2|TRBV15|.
TGTGCCACCAGCAGAGATTATTCTTATGGCTACACCTTC
CATSRDYSYGYTF
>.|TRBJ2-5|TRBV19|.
TGTGCCAGTAGTAAGAATCGGGGAGAGACCCAGTACTTC
CASSKNRGETQYF
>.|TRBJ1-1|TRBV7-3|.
TGTGCCAGCAGCAACAGACAGAACACTGAAGCTTTCTTT
CASSNRQNTEAFF
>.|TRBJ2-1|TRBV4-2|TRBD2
TGTGCCAGCAGCCAAGAACAGGGGGGGACTAGCGGGGTTTACAATGAGCAGTTCTTC
CASSQEQGGTSGVYNEQFF
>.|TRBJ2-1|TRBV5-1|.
TGCGCCAGCAGCTTCGGCAATGAGCAGTTCTTC
CASSFGNEQFF
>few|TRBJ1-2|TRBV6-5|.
TGTGCCAGCAGTTACTCGTACAGGGTTCTTGGCTACACCTTC
CASSYSYRVLGYTF
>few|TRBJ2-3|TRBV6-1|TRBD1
TGTGCCAGCAGTGAAGCGGAGACAGGGGGCACAGATACGCAGTATTTT
CASSEAETGGTDTQYF
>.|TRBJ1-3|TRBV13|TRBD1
TGTGCCAGCAGGGCCGGGACAGGGCTCCGTCTGGGGGGAAACACCATATATTTT
CASRAGTGLRLGGNTIYF
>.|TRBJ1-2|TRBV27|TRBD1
TGTGCCAGCAGTTTTACAGGGGGTAACTATGGCTACACCTTC
CASSFTGGNYGYTF
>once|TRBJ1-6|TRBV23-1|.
TGCGCCACCGCGGGGAGCTCCTATAATTCACCCCTCCACTTT
CATAGSSYNSPLHF
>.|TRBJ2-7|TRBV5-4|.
TGTGCCAGCAGCTTGGGGGGTAACTACGAGCAGTACTTC
CASSLGGNYEQYF
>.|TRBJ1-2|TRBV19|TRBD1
TGTGCCAGTAGTATTAACAGGGGAAACTATGGCTACACCTTC
CASSINRGNYGYTF
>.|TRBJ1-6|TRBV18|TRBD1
TGTGCCAGCTCACCAAAGGACCGGGACAGTAATTCACCCCTCCACTTT
CASSPKDRDSNSPLHF
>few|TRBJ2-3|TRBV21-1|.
TGTGCCAGCAGCAAAGGAATTCAGCGGGGGCCTCCAGATACGCAGTATTTT
CASSKGIQRGPPDTQYF
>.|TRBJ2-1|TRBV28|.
TGTGCCAGCACCGAAAGGAATTACAATGAGCAGTTCTTC
CASTERNYNEQFF
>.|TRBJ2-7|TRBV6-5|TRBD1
TGTGCCAGCAGTAGGACAGGTCCCTACGAGCAGTACTTC
CASSRTGPYEQYF
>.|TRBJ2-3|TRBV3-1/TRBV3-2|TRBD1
TGTGCCAGCAGCCACCTGGACAGGGCAGATACGCAGTATTTT
CASSHLDRADTQYF
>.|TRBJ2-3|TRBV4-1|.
TGCGCCAGCAGCCAAGCCTCCCGGGAGACAGATACGCAGTATTTT
CASSQASRETDTQYF
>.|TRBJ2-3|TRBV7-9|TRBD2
TGTGCCAGCCCCGGAGGCGGGGGGTTTGCAGATACGCAGTATTTT
CASPGGGGFADTQYF
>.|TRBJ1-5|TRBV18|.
TGTGCCAGCTCACTCTCGGGATATCAGCCCCAGCATTTT
CASSLSGYQPQHF
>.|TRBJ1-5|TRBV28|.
TGTGCCAGCAGTTTGGGGTTCGGTCAGCCCCAGCATTTT
CASSLGFGQPQHF